This entry describes one TCR beta chain. This sample was taken from a study of Ad26.COV2.S vaccination and SARS-CoV-2 variants. Study context: In the study, Ad26.COV2.S was injected intramuscularly once, or twice 56 days apart.

V lost 3 bases and J 1 base, leaving 7 bases between the germline ends. The CDR3 runs to 13 residues. The germline CDR1 and CDR2 sequences are MNHEY and SMNVEV (reference sequence). Treatment meaning: over 15 received Ad26.COV2.S at low or high dose, single or two shots; about 5 received placebo; per-sample allocation not given. The samples date from day 63 after the first vaccine or placebo injection. Clones were read by immunoSEQ multiplex PCR, and TCRdb kept only the in-frame ones, dropping some. The sample has 430,000 or so clones; roughly 87% are singletons. This specimen was peripheral blood, taken in a trial of Ad26.COV2.S vaccine versus placebo. V usage is TRBV27 and J usage is TRBJ2-7; weak D call: TRBD1 (5 bases). The source of this sequence is a person between 18 and 59 years old who received the Ad26.COV2.S COVID-19 vaccine or a placebo. DNA for the CDR3: TGTGCCAGCAGTTTGGGGCAATCCTACGAGCAGTACTTC. Translating it yields CASSLGQSYEQYF.